Detailed here is one T cell receptor beta chain. The data were obtained in a study of T cell changes during pregnancy in multiple sclerosis. Only in-frame clones appear in the TCRdb table, and some are missing; sequencing was by immunoSEQ multiplex PCR. The profile shows under 110,000 clones, 91% of them singletons. The CDR3 contains 18 residues. Germline V gives CDR1 SGDLS, CDR2 YYNGEE. Trimming at V came to 3 bases and at J to 0 bases, leaving 12 bases not matched to a gene. This clonotype originated in a female donor with multiple sclerosis, enrolled in a pregnancy study. The source was peripheral blood, collected before pregnancy. This chain joins TRBV9 and TRBJ1-3; 7 nucleotides match TRBD1. The CDR3: CASSATGEGQFSGNTIYF. As DNA, the CDR3 is TGTGCCAGCAGCGCAACAGGGGAAGGTCAGTTCTCTGGAAACACCATATATTTT.